This TCR beta chain was obtained from a study of T cell responses to AZD1222 COVID-19 vaccine (dated by TCRdb to about 2021). A note on the overall study: TCR sequencing covered over 230 trial participants: about 210 given two doses of AZD1222 and about 26 given two doses of MenACWY control vaccine. Trial participants were enrolled by age into subgroups of 18-55, 56-69 and 70-plus years, and around 140, 26 and 57 TCR-sequenced participants, respectively, were included in these subgroups. Paper-wide results and their limitations: Most participants were white British and females outnumbered males, and the authors suggested that clonal diversity may have been underestimated. Conclusions about previously exposed vaccinees are limited because only five to seven AZD1222 recipients were SARS-CoV-2 seropositive at baseline. The whole spike protein was spanned by vaccine-associated CD4 TCRs, and dominant responses were seen in regions 160-218 and 743-854. In the small 56-69-year group, the increase in depth fell short of significance, most likely because of low power. After two AZD1222 doses, spike-specific TCR breadth and depth were significantly higher than at day 0 and than in MenACWY recipients. Because no day 14 peak-response samples were available, repertoires were characterized only after the peak T cell response. Reportedly, almost half of the unique spike-specific TCRs recognized epitopes lying outside the regions that are mutated in the B.1.351 and B.1.1.7 variants.

The CDR3 regions of human TCRbeta chains were subjected to immunosequencing. From the authors' description of their analysis: TCRs in the repertoires were compared against a reference library of SARS-CoV-2-specific TCRs that had been generated with the MIRA antigen-specificity platform. Breadth was defined as the fraction of unique TCRs that were SARS-CoV-2-associated. Depth was defined as the fraction of total T cells that were SARS-CoV-2-associated. Each spike-specific TCR was assigned to its reactive spike region and to a CD4 or CD8 class using the MIRA data. Log10-transformed breadth and depth values were compared by one-way ANOVA with Sidak's multiple comparisons tests. What TCRdb holds here is the immuneACCESS table cut down to in-frame rearrangements. Part of the clones is not present; checked against another copy, under half of the missing clones reflect an unresolved V gene, and the others are unexplained. That table is the source of V, J and clone size, and D and trimming were worked out from the DNA. The sample table holds roughly 65,000 clones, of which roughly 80% were seen once. The ten most abundant clones make up 25% of the sample.

V is clipped by 6 bases and J by 8 bases, and the sequence between their germline boundaries is 14 bases long. The CDR3, from cysteine to phenylalanine, totals 13 residues. Only the CDR3 portion is preserved as DNA: 39 bases, with reading frame beginning at the first base. From a lookup of the germline V gene (reference sequence), CDR1 and CDR2 are LNHDA and SQIVND. Worth noting for this clone: Its binding antigen is unknown. One base away there is no much larger clone; base qualities are not given.

The time point label, read with the paper, signifies: about 28 days (+/-7) after the second vaccine dose. AZD1222 recipients given second doses at about 4 weeks or at about 12 weeks were pooled, since spike-specific TCR depth and breadth were not found to differ between the two schedules. Vaccinee samples came from UK trials COV001 and COV002, including a single-blind randomized controlled phase 2/3 trial of AZD1222 (ChAdOx1 nCoV-19) in healthy adults. Trial participant PBMC samples were collected at day 0 and day 28 after the second dose for TCRbeta chain sequencing. The chain joins TRBV19 to TRBJ2-1, with a weak D call of TRBD1 (5 bases match). The origin of this receptor is an adult who received the AZD1222 COVID-19 vaccine. This specimen consisted of peripheral blood, obtained 28 days after the second AZD1222 dose. The CDR3 region reads CASRLHRSDEQFF. In nucleotides, the sequence is TGTGCCAGTAGACTTCACAGGTCTGATGAGCAGTTCTTC.